This T cell receptor beta chain was found in a study of CD8 T cells in Susac syndrome. With random hexamers, roughly 0.45 to 1 ug RNA was reverse transcribed. immunoSEQ multiplex PCR amplified TCR beta CDR3 across 54 Vbeta, 13 Jbeta. TCRdb fed the immunoSEQ multiplex PCR reads into MiXCR, producing one record per CDR3 protein. The sample lists around 270,000 distinct CDR3 sequences, around 89% occurring once. In blood CD8+ and CD4+ T cells, TCR beta underwent sequencing. V lost 2 bases to trimming and J lost 6 bases, with 11 bases between them. The germline V gene has CDR1 MRHNA and CDR2 SNTAGT. This CDR3 has 14 residues.

The chain links TRBV6-4 to TRBJ2-1; D is possibly TRBD2 (6 bases). The source material was CD8+ T cells from PBMCs. The clonotype comes from a human donor with multiple sclerosis. In DNA form, the CDR3 reads TGTGCCAGCAGTGACGGAGGAGGGGCCAATGAGCAGTTCTTC. Encoded protein: CASSDGGGANEQFF.